The sequence of this T cell receptor (beta chain) was determined in a study of technical replicates of blood from a few donors. About this clone itself: The sample carries other DNA sequences with the same CDR3.

Assay: immunoSEQ multiplex PCR; the TCRdb copy retains only in-frame clones and omits some. The table includes some 74,000 clones, nearly 98% detected once. This TCR derives from a human donor in good health. Sequencing was carried out using T cells isolated from PBMCs.

This CDR3 is CASSSQGQETQYF. CDR3 DNA sequence: TGTGCCAGCAGCTCGCAGGGACAAGAGACCCAGTACTTC. The genes are TRBV5-4 and TRBJ2-5, with D maybe TRBD1 (5 bases). The germline V gene has CDR1 SGHNT and CDR2 YYREEE (reference sequence). The CDR3 loop spans 13 amino acids. V lost 3 bases to trimming and J lost 2 bases, with 8 bases between them.